These 19 T cell receptor beta chains were sequenced from one sample in a study of cytomegalovirus exposure and HLA in healthy donors. The PCR used 60 Vbeta and 13 Jbeta primers. Produced via immunoSEQ multiplex PCR; TCRdb's table is partial and in-frame only. The sample shows approximately 270,000 clones, about 80% of them seen only once. The sequencing sample was made of PBMCs. The origin of the receptors is a girl under 10 years old in good health and CMV-seronegative.

The chain carries TRBV19 and TRBJ2-1, with D perhaps matching TRBD1 (6 bases). V lost 2 bases and J 9 bases, leaving 14 bases between the germline ends. The CDR3 loop spans 14 amino acids. Germline CDR1 and CDR2: LNHDA and SQIVND (reference sequence). The CDR3 DNA reads as TGTGCCAGTAGTATATCCGCCAGGGGAATTGAGCAGTTCTTC. This translates into CASSISARGIEQFF.

V is TRBV5-1 and J is TRBJ1-2; maybe TRBD1 (6 bases). Germline lookup yields CDR1 SGHRS and CDR2 YFSETQ. V shed 0 bases and J shed 2 bases, with 29 bases lying between them. CDR3 size: 21 residues. The CDR3 sequence: CASSLGRFFFGTPFLNYGYTF. In DNA, the CDR3 is TGCGCCAGCAGCTTGGGTCGGTTTTTTTTCGGGACACCGTTCTTAAACTATGGCTACACCTTC.

The V and J genes are TRBV7-2 and TRBJ2-3, with TRBD2 identical over 8 bases. CDR3 length equals 15 residues. Germline CDR1 and CDR2: SGHTA and FQGNSA. V lost 3 bases and J lost 3; bases outside the gene matches: 5. CDR3 sequence: CASSFVSSGTDTQYF. In DNA, the CDR3 is TGTGCCAGCAGCTTCGTTTCTAGCGGGACAGATACGCAGTATTTT.

This chain connects TRBV7-9 to TRBJ1-2; D not certain. Looked up from germline, CDR1 is SEHNR and CDR2 is FQNEAQ (reference sequence). Trimming took off 2 bases at V and 5 bases at J, with 9 bases between the two ends. This CDR3 is 13 amino acids long. CDR3 sequence (DNA): TGTGCCAGCAGCTTAAGACTTATTTATGGCTACACCTTC. Amino acids: CASSLRLIYGYTF.

The chain is built from TRBV7-2 and TRBJ2-1, with TRBD2 as a possible D gene (5 bases). Germline V gene lookup returns CDR1 SGHTA and CDR2 FQGNSA. V was pared by 5 bases and J by 0 bases, with 11 bases between. This CDR3 has 15 amino acids. The CDR3 region is CASSRDRGSYNEQFF. The CDR3 nucleotides read TGTGCCAGCAGCCGAGATCGGGGCTCCTACAATGAGCAGTTCTTC.

The V gene is TRBV9, the J gene TRBJ2-5, with 11 nucleotides matching TRBD1. Trimming took 2 bases from V and 3 from J; bases not matched to a gene: 3. Per the germline V gene, CDR1 is SGDLS and CDR2 is YYNGEE. This CDR3 has 15 amino acids. CDR3 region: CASSVGDRGKETQYF. CDR3 bases: TGTGCCAGCAGCGTGGGGGACAGGGGGAAAGAGACCCAGTACTTC.

This chain links TRBV6-1 with TRBJ1-3; TRBD1 matches at 7 bases. Germline lookup yields CDR1 MNHNS and CDR2 SASEGT. Losses at the gene ends were 2 bases for V and 0 bases for J; bases not matched to a gene: 4. The CDR3 length is 16 residues. As DNA, the CDR3 is TGTGCCAGCAGTGAATTGACAGGGTTCTCTGGAAACACCATATATTTT. The encoded protein is CASSELTGFSGNTIYF.

The chain joins TRBV2 to TRBJ2-7, with 7 nucleotides matching TRBD1. Trimming took 7 bases from V and 0 from J; bases not matched to a gene: 3. The germline V gene encodes CDR1 SNHLY and CDR2 FYNNEI. The CDR3 is made up of 13 amino acids. CDR3 DNA: TGTGCCAGCAAAGAGGGGGCCTCCTACGAGCAGTACTTC. Amino acids: CASKEGASYEQYF.

The chain combines TRBV2 with TRBJ2-7; no clear D gene. The V gene lost 2 bases and the J gene lost 0 bases, with 8 bases spanning the gap. The CDR3 sequence is 14 residues long. The germline V gene has CDR1 SNHLY and CDR2 FYNNEI. The CDR3 reads CASSEIFSSYEQYF. CDR3 nucleotides: TGTGCCAGCAGTGAAATTTTCAGCTCCTACGAGCAGTACTTC.

The chain is built from TRBV27 and TRBJ1-1, with no clear D. The CDR3 totals 14 residues. In germline, CDR1 is MNHEY, CDR2 SMNVEV (reference sequence). Trimming cost V 2 bases and J 6 bases, with 13 bases left between them. CDR3: CASSLPERLAEAFF. As DNA, the CDR3 is TGTGCCAGCAGTTTACCGGAGAGGCTCGCTGAAGCTTTCTTT.

The chain employs TRBV6-5 and TRBJ2-7; D is possibly TRBD1 (5 bases). Germline V gene lookup returns CDR1 MNHEY and CDR2 SVGAGI. This CDR3 is 14 amino acids long. Trimming removed 0 bases from V and 4 bases from J, with 10 bases in between. The CDR3 here is CASSYSRTKYEQYF. DNA for the CDR3: TGTGCCAGCAGTTACTCGAGGACAAAGTACGAGCAGTACTTC.

The chain carries TRBV5-6 and TRBJ2-7; D unclear. V lost 0 bases, J lost 3 bases, and 4 bases lay in between. The CDR3 spans 12 residues. From germline, CDR1 is SGHDT and CDR2 YYEEEE. The chain's CDR3 is CASSLDRYEQYF. The CDR3, as DNA: TGTGCCAGCAGCTTGGATCGCTACGAGCAGTACTTC.

The chain combines TRBV19 with TRBJ2-3, with D unclear. This CDR3 spans 16 amino acids. The germline gives CDR1 LNHDA, CDR2 SQIVND (reference sequence). Trimming shortened V by 1 base and J by 2 bases, and 13 bases separated the two germline ends. For the CDR3, the DNA is TGTGCCAGTAGTATAGTAGGTCTGACACCCACAGATACGCAGTATTTT. Protein product: CASSIVGLTPTDTQYF.

The chain recombines TRBV5-6 with TRBJ2-7; possibly TRBD1 for D (5 bases). Trimming stripped 3 bases from V and 2 bases from J, with 12 bases between. The CDR3 is 14 residues long. The V gene's germline CDR1 is SGHDT and CDR2 YYEEEE. As DNA, the CDR3 is TGTGCCAGCAGCTCGCCACAGGCTGCCTACGAGCAGTACTTC. Protein product: CASSSPQAAYEQYF.

The J gene is TRBJ1-2, the V gene TRBV6-5; 9 nucleotides align to TRBD1. The germline V gene encodes CDR1 MNHEY and CDR2 SVGAGI. Trimming at V came to 6 bases and at J to 5 bases, leaving 7 bases not matched to a gene. There are 14 residues in the CDR3. CDR3 region: CASSLDRGFYGYTF. CDR3 nucleotide sequence: TGTGCCAGCAGCTTGGACAGGGGTTTTTATGGCTACACCTTC.

For the CDR3, the DNA is TGTGCCAGCAGATTCCGGCGGCAGATATCCTACGAGCAGTACTTC. Its translation is CASRFRRQISYEQYF. The genes are TRBV6-5 and TRBJ2-5; D call uncertain. Judging by the DNA end, TRBJ2-7 fits better; the J call may be wrong. Germline V CDR1 and CDR2: MNHEY, SVGAGI. The CDR3 loop spans 15 amino acids.

The chain uses TRBV2 and TRBJ1-1; D may be TRBD1 (5 bases). Trimming cost V 7 bases and J 1 base, with 10 bases left between them. The CDR3 sequence is 13 residues long. The germline CDR1 and CDR2 sequences are SNHLY and FYNNEI. The DNA for the CDR3 is TGTGCCAGCAACCCCACAGGGAACACTGAAGCTTTCTTT. Its translation is CASNPTGNTEAFF.

This rearrangement joins TRBV5-1 to TRBJ1-2; perhaps TRBD1 as D (5 bases). With 0 bases removed from V and 5 bases from J, the gap between germline ends came to 8 bases. This CDR3 has 13 residues. Germline CDR1 is SGHRS and CDR2 is YFSETQ. As DNA, the CDR3 is TGCGCCAGCAGCTTGGGACAGTTGTATGGCTACACCTTC. It codes for CASSLGQLYGYTF.

The chain joins TRBV7-9 to TRBJ2-3; the D gene is possibly TRBD2 (6 bases). Trimming left V 2 bases short and J 0 bases short, with 9 bases between. CDR3 length: 15 residues. Per germline, CDR1 SEHNR and CDR2 FQNEAQ (reference sequence). In DNA form, the CDR3 reads TGTGCCAGCAGCTTACTCGGGGGAAGCACAGATACGCAGTATTTT. Translating it yields CASSLLGGSTDTQYF.